These 9 T cell receptor beta chains were all obtained from the same sample, sequenced in a study of glioma-infiltrating T cells (dated by TCRdb to 2016 to 2018). Instrument used: Illumina MiSeq. The iRepertoire nested amplicon-rescue multiplex PCR (arm-PCR) platform was used to amplify TCR alpha and beta CDR3 regions from RNA. Using fastp at Q25 and MiXCR, TCRdb reprocessed the public reads and kept productive beta chains. Duplicate CDR3 protein sequences are folded into a single record with the most common DNA and genes. Within this sample are some 90,000 distinct CDR3 sequences, with about 40% of them counted one time only. The ten largest clones add up to around two fifths of the sample. The specimen sequenced was glioma tissue, nonneoplastic brain tissue, or PBMCs (not recorded which). These receptors were obtained from a human donor with low-grade glioma or glioblastoma, undergoing nonglioma brain surgery, or in good health (not recorded which).

This clonotype has ten or more counts. The chain joins TRBV2 to TRBJ1-3; D call uncertain. This CDR3 has 15 residues. CDR1 SNHLY and CDR2 FYNNEI come from the germline V gene. V was shortened by 5 bases and J by 0 bases, with 11 bases between the two germline ends. In DNA, the CDR3 is TGTGCCAGCAGTTTGCAGCGGGGCTCTGGAAACACCATATATTTT. It yields the protein CASSLQRGSGNTIYF. Full variable domain (remainder filled in from reference TRBV2 and TRBJ1-3): EPEVTQTPSHQVTQMGQEVILRCVPISNHLYFYWYRQILGQKVEFLVSFYNNEISEKSEIFDDQFSVERPDGSNFTLKIRSTKLEDSAMYFCASSLQRGSGNTIYFGEGSWLTVV.

The rearrangement uses TRBV27 and TRBJ2-3; weak D call: TRBD1 (5 bases). This CDR3 comprises 14 residues. The V and J ends lost 9 bases and 0 bases respectively, with 13 bases between them. CDR1 MNHEY and CDR2 SMNVEV come from the germline V gene (reference sequence). CDR3 bases: TGTGCCAGAGGTCTGACAGTTAGCACAGATACGCAGTATTTT. Its protein product is CARGLTVSTDTQYF.

This clonotype was counted many times. The gene calls are TRBV7-8 and TRBJ2-7, with 11 bases identical to TRBD2. Germline CDR1 is SGHVS and CDR2 is FQNEAQ. Trimming took 1 base from V and 2 from J; bases not matched to a gene: 4. The CDR3 is made up of 16 amino acids. CDR3 loop: CASSLVGTSGTYEQYF. CDR3 nucleotides: TGTGCCAGCAGCTTAGTAGGGACTAGCGGCACCTACGAGCAGTACTTC.

This clonotype was counted many times. The chain joins TRBV6-2 or TRBV6-3 to TRBJ1-5; D remains ambiguous. This CDR3 has 14 residues. V lost 2 bases, J lost 1 base, and 6 bases lay in between. CDR1 and CDR2 (germline): MNHEY, SVGEGT. CDR3 sequence: CASSYTESNQPQHF. The CDR3 DNA is TGTGCCAGCAGTTACACCGAGAGCAATCAGCCCCAGCATTTT.

Worth noting for this clonotype: A much bigger clone sits one base away, suggesting this may be a read error. The chain links TRBV7-2 to TRBJ1-4; D is unresolved. The CDR3 length is 15 residues. Per the germline V gene, CDR1 is SGHTA and CDR2 is FQGNSA. This CDR3 reads CASSVTASTNGKLFF. The DNA for the CDR3 is TGTGCCAGCAGCGTGACCGCTTCAACTAATGGAAAACTGTTTTTT.

This clonotype was detected many times. This chain links TRBV7-2 with TRBJ1-6, with D uncertain. V was trimmed by 4 bases and J by 5 bases, leaving 15 bases between them. The V gene's germline CDR1 is SGHTA and CDR2 FQGNSA. This CDR3 spans 16 amino acids. DNA of the CDR3: TGTGCCAGCAGCTCGCTCCCCCTGGGGAATAATTCACCCCTCCACTTT. Translated: CASSSLPLGNNSPLHF.

This clonotype was detected many times. This chain links TRBV19 with TRBJ2-5, with D possibly being TRBD1 or TRBD2 (5 bases each). Deletions cut 7 bases from V and 5 bases from J, with 14 bases between. The CDR3 is 13 residues long. Germline values: CDR1 LNHDA, CDR2 SQIVND (reference sequence). CDR3 nucleotide sequence: TGTGCCAGTAAAATAGCCGGGACGGAGACCCAGTACTTC. Residues: CASKIAGTETQYF.

Many counts were recorded for this clonotype. This chain connects TRBV11-2 to TRBJ2-7, with D perhaps being TRBD1 or TRBD2 (5 bases each). CDR3 length equals 13 residues. V lost 8 bases to trimming and J lost 3 bases, with 14 bases between them. Per the germline V gene, CDR1 is SGHAT and CDR2 is FQNNGV. The CDR3 region is CASSLGDGYEQYF. The CDR3 nucleotides read TGTGCCAGCTCGCTCGGGGACGGCTACGAGCAGTACTTC.

Remarks on this clonotype: With a much larger clone just one base away, this may be a read error. The chain couples TRBV5-4 to TRBJ1-1, with a weak D call TRBD1 (5 bases). This CDR3 is 13 amino acids long. In germline, CDR1 is SGHNT, CDR2 YYREEE (reference sequence). CDR3: CASSSTANTKAFF. The CDR3 bases are TGTGCCAGCAGCTCGACAGCTAACACTAAAGCTTTCTTT.